The 8 T cell receptor beta chains below come from one sample, sequenced in a study of blood T cell repertoires in COVID-19. The table came from immunoSEQ multiplex PCR; TCRdb's copy has only in-frame clones and leaves some out. The profile covers about 74,000 clones, with approximately 90% appearing a single time and about 7% taken by the ten largest. Sequenced sample: peripheral blood. The receptors come from a woman older than 75 with acute or convalescent COVID-19.

V and J are TRBV5-1 and TRBJ2-7; 10 nucleotides agree with TRBD2. Germline V gene lookup returns CDR1 SGHRS and CDR2 YFSETQ. J gave up 4 bases and V 0 bases, and 7 bases lay outside the gene matches. This CDR3 has 16 amino acids. The CDR3 region is CASSLESSGRGYEQYF. CDR3 DNA sequence: TGCGCCAGCAGCTTGGAATCTAGCGGGAGAGGGTACGAGCAGTACTTC. The full variable domain, its missing parts supplied by reference TRBV5-1 and TRBJ2-7, is KAGVTQTPRYLIKTRGQQVTLSCSPISGHRSVSWYQQTPGQGLQFLFEYFSETQRNKGNFPGRFSGRQFSNSRSEMNVSTLELGDSALYLCASSLESSGRGYEQYFGPGTRLTVT.

This chain joins TRBV10-3 and TRBJ2-3; D possibly corresponds to TRBD2 (5 bases). Trimming left V 10 bases short and J 5 bases short, with 10 bases between. Looked up from germline, CDR1 is ENHRY and CDR2 is SYGVKD. The CDR3 covers 11 residues. The CDR3: CATAREDTQYF. CDR3 DNA sequence: TGTGCCACCGCCCGGGAAGATACGCAGTATTTT.

This clone has just one count. The chain employs TRBV7-3 and TRBJ2-1, with 10 bases identical to TRBD2. There are 15 residues in the CDR3. The trim removed 5 bases at V and 10 bases at J, leaving 11 bases unmatched. Germline values: CDR1 SGHTA, CDR2 FQGTGA. The CDR3 loop reads CASSPQREGGTEQFF. Written as DNA, the CDR3 is TGTGCCAGCAGCCCCCAGCGGGAGGGTGGGACCGAGCAGTTCTTC.

The genes are TRBV9 and TRBJ2-7; D may be TRBD2 (6 bases). Trimming took 4 bases from V and 3 from J, leaving 20 bases between them. The length of the CDR3 is 16 residues. CDR1 is SGDLS and CDR2 is YYNGEE in the germline V gene. Written as DNA, the CDR3 is TGTGCCAGCAGCCCTTCCCCCGGGAAAGCGGGCTACGAGCAGTACTTC. Its protein is CASSPSPGKAGYEQYF.

This clone was detected once. The chain is built from TRBV5-1 and TRBJ1-2; TRBD1 agrees at 9 bases. CDR1 is SGHRS, CDR2 YFSETQ, per germline. CDR3 length: 17 amino acids. After removal of 1 base from V and 5 bases from J, the junction contained 12 bases not matched to a gene. The CDR3 loop reads CASSLRLGTGRPYGYTF. DNA of the CDR3: TGCGCCAGCAGCTTGCGGTTGGGGACAGGGCGTCCATATGGCTACACCTTC.

The gene calls are TRBV6-5 and TRBJ2-7, with TRBD2 identical over 9 bases. Germline trimming cut 7 bases from V and 2 bases from J; bases unmatched to any gene: 6. Germline-derived CDR1 and CDR2 are MNHEY and SVGAGI. The CDR3 length is 14 residues. The CDR3 reads CASTNSGGTYEQYF. The CDR3 bases are TGTGCCAGCACCAATAGCGGGGGTACCTACGAGCAGTACTTC.

The chain joins TRBV30 to TRBJ1-2; no reliable D call. The CDR3 is 14 residues long. The V gene lost 0 bases and the J gene lost 8 bases, with 16 bases spanning the gap. The V gene's germline CDR1 is GTSNPN and CDR2 SVGIG (reference sequence). CDR3 amino acids: CAWSVQAGSLGYTF. DNA of the CDR3: TGTGCCTGGAGTGTACAAGCGGGTAGCTTGGGCTACACCTTC.

The chain couples TRBV5-1 to TRBJ1-5; D unclear. Trimming shortened V by 0 bases and J by 6 bases, and 7 bases separated the two germline ends. There are 13 residues in the CDR3. The germline gives CDR1 SGHRS, CDR2 YFSETQ. CDR3 nucleotide sequence: TGCGCCAGCAGCTTGGGCGGGAGTCAGCCCCAGCATTTT. It yields the protein CASSLGGSQPQHF.